This T cell receptor beta chain emerged from a study of blood T cell repertoires in COVID-19. In the study overall: PBMCs, B-cell-depleted T cells, or T cells were the source of the cDNA or gDNA that made up the material.

Sequencing used immunoSEQ multiplex PCR; TCRdb keeps in-frame clones, though not all of them. The table shows around 380,000 clones, with more than 65% occurring only once. Germline values: CDR1 LNHDA, CDR2 SQIVND (reference sequence). V shed 5 bases, J shed 9 bases, and the junction held 9 bases outside the gene matches. CDR3 length: 14 residues. Sample: peripheral blood. The source of this sequence is a human donor with acute or convalescent COVID-19. The donor label of this sample is uncertain. V and J are TRBV19 and TRBJ2-1, with 8 bases that match TRBD2. This CDR3 reads CASSDSGTRVEQFF. CDR3 coding DNA: TGTGCCAGTAGTGATAGCGGGACCAGGGTTGAGCAGTTCTTC. Full variable domain (outside the CDR3, taken from reference TRBV19 and TRBJ2-1): DGGITQSPKYLFRKEGQNVTLSCEQNLNHDAMYWYRQDPGQGLRLIYYSQIVNDFQKGDIAEGYSVSREKKESFPLTVTSAQKNPTAFYLCASSDSGTRVEQFFGPGTRLTVL.